This T cell receptor beta chain comes out of a study of T cell responses to AZD1222 COVID-19 vaccine. This clone occurred a few times. Its antigen is not identified. V dropped 10 bases and J dropped 4 bases, with 7 bases sitting between them. Germline V gene data show CDR1 as SGDLS and CDR2 as YYNGEE. This CDR3 region has 10 residues. Libraries were prepared by immunoSEQ multiplex PCR; TCRdb keeps only in-frame clonotypes and omits some of them. The sample contains about 120,000 clones, around 84% of which appear only once. Study results and limitations: With dominance at 160-218 and 743-854, vaccine-associated CD4 TCRs spanned spike. Reports say nearly half of spike-specific TCRs go after unmutated variant regions.

The sequenced sample was peripheral blood, obtained on day 0 of AZD1222 vaccination. V usage is TRBV9 and J usage is TRBJ2-3, with D possibly TRBD2 on 5 matching bases. The source of this sequence is an adult in good health. The CDR3 protein is CASRADTQYF. The CDR3 DNA sequence: TGTGCCTCGAGGGCAGATACGCAGTATTTT.